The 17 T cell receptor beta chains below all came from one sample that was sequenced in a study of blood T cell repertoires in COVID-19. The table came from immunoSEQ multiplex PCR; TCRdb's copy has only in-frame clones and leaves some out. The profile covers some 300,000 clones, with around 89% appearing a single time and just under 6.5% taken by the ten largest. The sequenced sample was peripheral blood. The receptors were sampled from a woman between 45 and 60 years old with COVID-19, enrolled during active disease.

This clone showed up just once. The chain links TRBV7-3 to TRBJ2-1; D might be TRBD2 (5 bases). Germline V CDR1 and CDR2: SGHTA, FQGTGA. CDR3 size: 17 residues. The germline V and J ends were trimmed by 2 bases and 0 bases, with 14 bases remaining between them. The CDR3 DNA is TGTGCCAGCAGCTTAGGAGGCGGATTATTCTCCTACAATGAGCAGTTCTTC. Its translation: CASSLGGGLFSYNEQFF.

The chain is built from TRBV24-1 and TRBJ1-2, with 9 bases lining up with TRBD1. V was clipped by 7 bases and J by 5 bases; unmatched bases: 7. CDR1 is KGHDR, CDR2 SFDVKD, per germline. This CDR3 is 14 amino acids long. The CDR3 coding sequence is TGTGCCACCAGCCGCGGGACAGGGACATATGGCTACACCTTC. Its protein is CATSRGTGTYGYTF.

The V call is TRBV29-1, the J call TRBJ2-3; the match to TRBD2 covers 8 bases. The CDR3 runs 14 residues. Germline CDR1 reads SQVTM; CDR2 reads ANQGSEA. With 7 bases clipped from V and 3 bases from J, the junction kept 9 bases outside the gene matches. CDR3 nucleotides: TGCAGCGCCAACGGACAGCGGGGGACAGATACGCAGTATTTT. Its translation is CSANGQRGTDTQYF.

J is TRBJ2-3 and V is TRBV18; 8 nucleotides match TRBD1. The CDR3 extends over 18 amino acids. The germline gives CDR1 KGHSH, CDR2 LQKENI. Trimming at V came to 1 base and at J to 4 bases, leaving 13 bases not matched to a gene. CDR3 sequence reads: CASSPRANRGIIADTQYF. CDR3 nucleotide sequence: TGTGCCAGCTCACCACGAGCTAACAGGGGGATCATCGCAGATACGCAGTATTTT.

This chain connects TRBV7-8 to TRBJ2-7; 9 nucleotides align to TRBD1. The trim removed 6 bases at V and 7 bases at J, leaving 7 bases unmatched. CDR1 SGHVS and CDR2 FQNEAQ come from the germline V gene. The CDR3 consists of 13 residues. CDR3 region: CASSGQGNGEQYF. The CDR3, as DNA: TGTGCCAGCAGTGGACAGGGGAACGGGGAGCAGTACTTC.

CDR3 loop: CASSSGGSGDQETQYF. The CDR3 nucleotides read TGTGCCAGCAGCTCAGGCGGGAGTGGGGACCAAGAGACCCAGTACTTC. The chain employs TRBV11-3 and TRBJ2-5, with 7 bases aligning to TRBD2. There are 16 residues in the CDR3. The V and J ends lost 4 bases and 0 bases, in that order; junction bases with no gene match: 8. Germline CDR1 and CDR2: SGHNT and YENEEA. Full variable domain (missing parts from reference TRBV11-3 and TRBJ2-5): EAGVVQSPRYKIIEKKQPVAFWCNPISGHNTLYWYLQNLGQGPELLIRYENEEAVDDSQLPKDRFSAERLKGVDSTLKIQPAELGDSAVYLCASSSGGSGDQETQYFGPGTRLLVL.

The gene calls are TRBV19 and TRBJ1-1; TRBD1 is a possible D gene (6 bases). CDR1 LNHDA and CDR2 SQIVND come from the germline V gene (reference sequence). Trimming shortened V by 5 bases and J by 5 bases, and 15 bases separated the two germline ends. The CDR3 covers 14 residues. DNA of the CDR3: TGTGCCAGTAGTGACCGGGGGGGCGCAACTGAAGCTTTCTTT. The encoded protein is CASSDRGGATEAFF.

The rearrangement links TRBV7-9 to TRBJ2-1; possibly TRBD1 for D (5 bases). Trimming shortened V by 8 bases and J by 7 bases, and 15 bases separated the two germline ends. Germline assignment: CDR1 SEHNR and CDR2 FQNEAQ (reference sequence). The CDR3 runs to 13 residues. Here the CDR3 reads CASEVSYRNEQFF. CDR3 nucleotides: TGTGCCAGCGAGGTTTCTTACAGGAATGAGCAGTTCTTC.

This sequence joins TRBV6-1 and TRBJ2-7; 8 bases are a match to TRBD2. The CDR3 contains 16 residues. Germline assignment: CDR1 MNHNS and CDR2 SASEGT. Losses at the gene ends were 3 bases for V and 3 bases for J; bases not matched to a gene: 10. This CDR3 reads CASSEGIAGGFYEQYF. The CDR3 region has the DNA TGTGCCAGCAGTGAGGGTATCGCGGGAGGATTCTACGAGCAGTACTTC.

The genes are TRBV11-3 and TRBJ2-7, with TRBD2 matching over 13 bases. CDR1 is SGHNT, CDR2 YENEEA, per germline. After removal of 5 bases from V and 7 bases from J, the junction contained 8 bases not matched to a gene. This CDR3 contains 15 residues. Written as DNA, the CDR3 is TGTGCCAGCAGCCCGGGACTAGCGGGACCGGGAGAGCAGTACTTC. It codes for CASSPGLAGPGEQYF.

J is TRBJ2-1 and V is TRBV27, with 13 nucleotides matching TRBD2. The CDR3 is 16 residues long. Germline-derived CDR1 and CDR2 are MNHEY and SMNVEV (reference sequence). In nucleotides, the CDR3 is TGTGCTGCGGGACTAGCGGGACGAGGACGGCGCAATGAGCAGTTCTTC. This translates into CAAGLAGRGRRNEQFF.

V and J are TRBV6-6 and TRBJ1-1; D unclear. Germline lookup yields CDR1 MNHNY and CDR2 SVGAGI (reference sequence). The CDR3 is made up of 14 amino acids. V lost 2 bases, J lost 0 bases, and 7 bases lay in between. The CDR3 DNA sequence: TGTGCCAGCAGTTACGGAGCAATGAACACTGAAGCTTTCTTT. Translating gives CASSYGAMNTEAFF.

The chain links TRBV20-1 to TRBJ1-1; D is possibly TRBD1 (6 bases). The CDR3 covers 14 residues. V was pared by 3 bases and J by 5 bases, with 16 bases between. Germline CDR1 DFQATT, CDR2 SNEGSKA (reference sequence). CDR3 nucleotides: TGCAGTGCTAGTGATCCGGACCAGGGGACTGAAGCTTTCTTT. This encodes CSASDPDQGTEAFF.

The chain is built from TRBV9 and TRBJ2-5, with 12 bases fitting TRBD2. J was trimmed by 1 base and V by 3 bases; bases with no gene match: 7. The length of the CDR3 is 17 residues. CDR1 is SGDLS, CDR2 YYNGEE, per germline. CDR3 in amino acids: CASSGLGLAGSQETQYF. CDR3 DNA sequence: TGTGCCAGCAGCGGCCTTGGACTAGCGGGGTCCCAAGAGACCCAGTACTTC.

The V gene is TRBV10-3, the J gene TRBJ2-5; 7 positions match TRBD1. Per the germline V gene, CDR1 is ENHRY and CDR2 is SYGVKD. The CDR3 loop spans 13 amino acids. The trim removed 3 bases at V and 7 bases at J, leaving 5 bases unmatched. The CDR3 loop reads CAISEGGVGTQYF. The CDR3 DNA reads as TGTGCCATCAGTGAAGGGGGCGTTGGGACCCAGTACTTC.

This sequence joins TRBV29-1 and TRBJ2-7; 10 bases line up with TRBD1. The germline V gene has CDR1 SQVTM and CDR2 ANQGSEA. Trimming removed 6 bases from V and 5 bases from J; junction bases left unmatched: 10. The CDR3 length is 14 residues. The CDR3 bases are TGCAGCGTGGTCCAGGGACAGGGGACCCACGAGCAGTACTTC. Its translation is CSVVQGQGTHEQYF.

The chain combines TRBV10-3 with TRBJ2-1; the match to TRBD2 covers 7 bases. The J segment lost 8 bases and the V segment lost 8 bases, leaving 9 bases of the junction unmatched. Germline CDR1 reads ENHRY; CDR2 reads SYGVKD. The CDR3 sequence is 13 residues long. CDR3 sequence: CAIRVAGTDEQFF. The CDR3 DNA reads TGTGCCATCCGGGTAGCGGGCACAGATGAGCAGTTCTTC.